The 31 T cell receptor beta chains below were found in one sample sequenced in a study of cytomegalovirus exposure and HLA in healthy donors. PCR used 60 Vbeta primers and 13 Jbeta primers. The method was immunoSEQ multiplex PCR; TCRdb's version includes in-frame clones alone and lacks a portion of them. The data hold 150,000 or so clones, with approximately 75% observed a single time. Material: PBMCs. These receptors originate from a young man in good health and CMV-seronegative.

V usage is TRBV18 and J usage is TRBJ2-5, with 9 bases aligning to TRBD1. The closer fit of TRBJ2-7 to the DNA end suggests the J call may be wrong. CDR3 length equals 16 residues. Germline V gives CDR1 KGHSH, CDR2 LQKENI. CDR3 sequence reads: CASSPARDRVSYEQYF. CDR3 sequence (DNA): TGTGCCAGCTCACCCGCCCGGGACAGGGTCTCCTACGAGCAGTACTTC.

The rearrangement uses TRBV4-1 and TRBJ2-5, with TRBD1 identical over 7 bases. The CDR3 totals 15 residues. Trimming at V came to 1 base and at J to 1 base, leaving 3 bases not matched to a gene. Germline CDR1 and CDR2: MGHRA and YSYEKL. The CDR3 nucleotides are TGCGCCAGCAGCCAAGGACGACAGGGCCAAGAGACCCAGTACTTC. As protein: CASSQGRQGQETQYF.

The rearrangement joins TRBV4-3 to TRBJ2-7, with D perhaps TRBD1 (5 bases). CDR1 and CDR2 from the germline V gene are LGHNA and YSLEER. V was pared by 0 bases and J by 5 bases, with 14 bases between. This CDR3 is 15 amino acids long. CDR3: CASSQEGRVGDEQYF. The DNA of the CDR3 is TGCGCCAGCAGCCAAGAGGGCAGGGTAGGGGACGAGCAGTACTTC.

The rearrangement uses TRBV7-9 and TRBJ1-2; perhaps TRBD1 as D (6 bases). V gave up 1 base and J gave up 3 bases, with 15 bases separating them. Germline CDR1 and CDR2: SEHNR and FQNEAQ (reference sequence). CDR3 length: 16 residues. The CDR3 DNA reads as TGTGCCAGCAGCTTAGTAGACAGGTTCGGTTACTATGGCTACACCTTC. Its protein product is CASSLVDRFGYYGYTF.

CDR3 loop: CASSQAPLTSGAEAFF. CDR3 nucleotides: TGCGCCAGCAGCCAAGCCCCCCTCACTAGCGGGGCTGAAGCTTTCTTT. The chain combines TRBV4-1 with TRBJ1-1, with D uncertain. CDR3 length: 16 residues. Germline CDR1 is MGHRA and CDR2 is YSYEKL. V was trimmed by 1 base and J by 6 bases, leaving 18 bases between them.

The rearrangement links TRBV2 to TRBJ1-1, with D unresolved. The germline V and J ends were trimmed by 4 bases and 9 bases, with 15 bases remaining between them. This CDR3 is 13 amino acids long. CDR1 is SNHLY, CDR2 FYNNEI, per germline. CDR3 in amino acids: CASSATLFRKAFF. In nucleotides, the CDR3 is TGTGCCAGCAGTGCGACTCTTTTCCGTAAAGCTTTCTTT.

This rearrangement joins TRBV4-3 to TRBJ2-7, with 8 bases that match TRBD2. There are 18 residues in the CDR3. V dropped 0 bases and J dropped 4; count of bases not matched to a gene: 14. The V gene's germline CDR1 is LGHNA and CDR2 YSLEER. As DNA, the CDR3 is TGCGCCAGCAGCCAAGATAGGGCTAGCGGGCCCCCGGGGTACGAGCAGTACTTC. This codes for CASSQDRASGPPGYEQYF.

The CDR3 DNA is TGTGCCAGCAGCAAACCGGCAGGGGCCAACGGCCTGACTTTC. It encodes CASSKPAGANGLTF. The chain recombines TRBV21-1 with TRBJ2-6; TRBD1, as called in the table, went unchecked against the DNA. TRBV21-1 represents a pseudogene. The CDR3 length is 14 residues.

This rearrangement joins TRBV18 to TRBJ2-7; weak D call: TRBD2 (5 bases). Germline V gene lookup returns CDR1 KGHSH and CDR2 LQKENI. CDR3 length equals 14 residues. The V and J ends lost 3 bases and 2 bases respectively, with 11 bases between them. CDR3 amino acids: CASSPPTGTYEQYF. CDR3 sequence (DNA): TGTGCCAGCTCACCCCCGACCGGGACCTACGAGCAGTACTTC. The variable domain in full, with the rest retrieved from reference TRBV18 and TRBJ2-7, is NAGVMQNPRHLVRRRGQEARLRCSPMKGHSHVYWYRQLPEEGLKFMVYLQKENIIDESGMPKERFSAEFPKEGPSILRIQQVVRGDSAAYFCASSPPTGTYEQYFGPGTRLTVT.

The chain is built from TRBV29-1 and TRBJ1-1; D gene unclear. Germline lookup yields CDR1 SQVTM and CDR2 ANQGSEA. This CDR3 spans 17 amino acids. Trimming removed 0 bases from V and 6 bases from J, with 23 bases in between. CDR3 region: CSVEDLRGVGWRAEAFF. CDR3 DNA sequence: TGCAGCGTTGAAGATCTTCGAGGCGTCGGATGGCGGGCTGAAGCTTTCTTT.

The chain is built from TRBV5-4 and TRBJ1-2; the match to TRBD1 covers 8 bases. This CDR3 has 17 residues. The germline V gene has CDR1 SGHNT and CDR2 YYREEE (reference sequence). Unmatched junction bases numbered 12, after V lost 2 bases and J lost 3 bases. The CDR3 nucleotides are TGTGCCAGCAGCTTTGGACAGGGAGTATGGGGTGACTATGGCTACACCTTC. It is translated as CASSFGQGVWGDYGYTF.

The chain uses TRBV21-1 and TRBJ1-5; the table's D call, TRBD1, has no DNA check behind it. TRBV21-1 counts as a pseudogene. This CDR3 spans 19 amino acids. DNA of the CDR3: TGTGCCAGCAGCAGAGAAGAGGGGGACAGGCTATATAGCAATCAGCCCCAGCATTTT. Protein: CASSREEGDRLYSNQPQHF.

This rearrangement joins TRBV10-3 to TRBJ2-7, with 7 nucleotides matching TRBD2. The junction had 8 bases not matched to a gene; V was cut back by 4 bases and J by 2 bases. In germline, CDR1 is ENHRY, CDR2 SYGVKD. This CDR3 has 15 residues. CDR3 DNA: TGTGCCATCAGTGCAAGGGAGGGTAAAACCTACGAGCAGTACTTC. This codes for CAISAREGKTYEQYF.

In DNA, the CDR3 is TGCGCCAGCAGCACAGGACAGGGAAATGAAAAACTGTTTTTT. Translation gives CASSTGQGNEKLFF. The chain links TRBV5-1 to TRBJ1-4, with 8 bases identical to TRBD1. This CDR3 comprises 14 residues. V lost 4 bases and J lost 5; bases outside the gene matches: 4. Germline CDR1 is SGHRS and CDR2 is YFSETQ.

The rearrangement links TRBV9 to TRBJ2-1; 8 bases map to TRBD2. The CDR3 runs 14 residues. CDR1 SGDLS and CDR2 YYNGEE come from the germline V gene. The ends lost 0 bases at V and 9 bases at J; junction bases unmatched: 5. The CDR3, as DNA: TGTGCCAGCAGCGTAGCGGGGGGGCCGGGTGAGCAGTTCTTC. It yields the protein CASSVAGGPGEQFF.

The chain links TRBV2 to TRBJ1-5; D is unclear. This CDR3 spans 13 amino acids. CDR1 is SNHLY, CDR2 FYNNEI, per germline. V was pared by 2 bases and J by 9 bases, with 11 bases between. In DNA form, the CDR3 reads TGTGCCAGCAGTGAAATTGAGGGCGGGCCCCAGCATTTT. Its protein is CASSEIEGGPQHF. The whole variable domain, remainder taken from reference TRBV2 and TRBJ1-5, is EPEVTQTPSHQVTQMGQEVILRCVPISNHLYFYWYRQILGQKVEFLVSFYNNEISEKSEIFDDQFSVERPDGSNFTLKIRSTKLEDSAMYFCASSEIEGGPQHFGDGTRLSIL.

The chain has TRBV7-2 and TRBJ2-5; TRBD1 matches 7 bases. The J call is doubtful: the DNA matches TRBJ2-7 better. Per the germline V gene, CDR1 is SGHTA and CDR2 is FQGNSA. The CDR3 sequence is 15 residues long. CDR3 sequence reads: CASSSDRVRSYEQYF. The CDR3 DNA follows: TGTGCCAGCAGCTCAGACAGGGTCAGGTCCTACGAGCAGTACTTC.

The V gene is TRBV9, the J gene TRBJ1-3; D is ambiguous. The CDR3 is 16 residues long. The germline V gene has CDR1 SGDLS and CDR2 YYNGEE. With 3 bases removed from V and 0 bases from J, the gap between germline ends came to 13 bases. Here the CDR3 DNA reads TGTGCCAGCAGCGCGGGTTCTTTGGGCTCTGGAAACACCATATATTTT. Translation: CASSAGSLGSGNTIYF.

This chain uses TRBV13 with TRBJ2-1; perhaps TRBD2 as D (6 bases). CDR1 PRHDT and CDR2 FYEKMQ come from the germline V gene (reference sequence). This CDR3 has 13 residues. Trimming removed 0 bases at V and 10 bases at J, with 10 bases between. The CDR3: CASSLGRGGEQFF. The DNA for the CDR3 is TGTGCCAGCAGCTTAGGCCGCGGAGGGGAGCAGTTCTTC.

This chain connects TRBV29-1 to TRBJ2-5, with a weak D call TRBD2 (5 bases). The CDR3 covers 11 residues. V lost 0 bases to trimming and J lost 11 bases, with 10 bases between them. CDR1 and CDR2 (germline): SQVTM, ANQGSEA. This CDR3 reads CSVEDRDKQYF. Written as DNA, the CDR3 is TGCAGCGTTGAAGATCGGGATAAGCAGTACTTC. Full variable domain (rest looked up from reference TRBV29-1 and TRBJ2-5): SAVISQKPSRDICQRGTSLTIQCQVDSQVTMMFWYRQQPGQSLTLIATANQGSEATYESGFVIDKFPISRPNLTFSTLTVSNMSPEDSSIYLCSVEDRDKQYFGPGTRLLVL.

This clone was observed a few times. CDR3 amino acids: CASSPASSSYSNQPQHF. In nucleotides, the CDR3 is TGTGCCAGCAGCCCAGCGAGCAGTTCTTATAGCAATCAGCCCCAGCATTTT. The chain couples TRBV27 to TRBJ1-5, with D unclear. The germline V and J ends were trimmed by 6 bases and 0 bases, with 18 bases remaining between them. This CDR3 region has 17 residues. CDR1 is MNHEY, CDR2 SMNVEV, per germline (reference sequence).

This clone was recorded once. The junction and the germline gene differ at one end; a read error may be behind it. The chain has TRBV7-9 and TRBJ1-2; TRBD1 matches 7 bases. Germline V CDR1 and CDR2: SEHNR, FQNEAQ (reference sequence). CDR3 length equals 16 residues. This CDR3 reads CSSSPRDSLGPYGYTF. The CDR3 nucleotides are TGTTCCAGCAGCCCCCGGGACAGTCTTGGTCCCTATGGCTACACCTTC.

This clone was seen just once. The rearrangement links TRBV29-1 to TRBJ1-5; TRBD1 is a possible D gene (5 bases). The CDR3 loop spans 13 amino acids. CDR1 and CDR2 (germline): SQVTM, ANQGSEA. Between the trimmed V and J ends, which lost 2 bases and 6 bases, there was a span of 11 bases. The CDR3 spells CSVELSRGQPQHF. CDR3 DNA sequence: TGCAGCGTTGAACTTTCAAGGGGTCAGCCCCAGCATTTT.

V and J are TRBV27 and TRBJ2-7; TRBD2 agrees at 8 bases. Germline loops: CDR1 MNHEY, CDR2 SMNVEV (reference sequence). Trimming took 7 bases from V and 2 from J; bases not matched to a gene: 1. The CDR3 has 12 amino acids. DNA for the CDR3: TGTGCCAGCACCGGGGGGGCCTACGAGCAGTACTTC. Translated: CASTGGAYEQYF.

The chain recombines TRBV6-1 with TRBJ2-7; 9 bases fit TRBD2. The V segment lost 0 bases and the J segment 2 bases; nucleotides outside the gene matches: 2. CDR3 length equals 15 residues. The V gene's germline CDR1 is MNHNS and CDR2 SASEGT. The CDR3: CASSEAVAGAYEQYV. CDR3 sequence (DNA): TGTGCCAGCAGTGAAGCCGTAGCGGGGGCCTACGAGCAGTACGTC.

CDR3 coding DNA: TGTGCCAGCAGCTCCCCCCGCGGAGACTCCTACGAGCAGTACGTC. Protein: CASSSPRGDSYEQYV. The V and J genes are TRBV7-8 and TRBJ2-7, with D unclear. This CDR3 is built from 15 residues. Germline V lookup: CDR1 SGHVS, CDR2 FQNEAQ. V lost 4 bases to trimming and J lost 0 bases, with 13 bases between them.

CDR3 protein: CASSLDLRQSTDTQYF. For the CDR3, the DNA is TGCGCCAGCAGCTTGGACTTGCGCCAAAGCACAGATACGCAGTATTTT. The rearrangement uses TRBV5-1 and TRBJ2-3, with D unresolved. Germline V gives CDR1 SGHRS, CDR2 YFSETQ. V dropped 0 bases and J dropped 0 bases, with 11 bases sitting between them. The CDR3 is made up of 16 amino acids.

This clone was counted a few times. V usage is TRBV27 and J usage is TRBJ2-2; TRBD1 matches at 9 bases. Germline trimming cut 5 bases from V and 4 bases from J; bases unmatched to any gene: 2. CDR3 length: 14 residues. In germline, CDR1 is MNHEY, CDR2 SMNVEV (reference sequence). The CDR3 DNA sequence: TGTGCCAGCAGTCGGGACAGGGCCACCGGGGAGCTGTTTTTT. It is translated as CASSRDRATGELFF.

This chain links TRBV5-1 with TRBJ2-3, with D unclear. Trimming took off 3 bases at V and 0 bases at J, with 11 bases between the two ends. CDR3 length: 15 amino acids. Germline loops: CDR1 SGHRS, CDR2 YFSETQ. The CDR3 reads CASSSLTSSTDTQYF. The CDR3, as DNA: TGCGCCAGCAGCTCTCTGACAAGTAGCACAGATACGCAGTATTTT.

This clone was detected a few times. The V gene is TRBV15, the J gene TRBJ2-7; 9 bases line up with TRBD1. The J segment lost 4 bases and the V segment lost 0 bases, leaving 4 bases of the junction unmatched. Germline V gene data show CDR1 as LNHNV and CDR2 as YYDKDF (reference sequence). The CDR3 runs to 15 residues. This CDR3 is CATSREGQGPYEQYF. CDR3 nucleotide sequence: TGTGCCACCAGCAGAGAGGGACAGGGACCATACGAGCAGTACTTC.

This chain uses TRBV9 with TRBJ1-2, with D possibly matching TRBD1 (6 bases). V was cut by 0 bases and J by 4 bases, with 13 bases left in between. Germline V gene data show CDR1 as SGDLS and CDR2 as YYNGEE. The CDR3 spans 15 residues. CDR3 coding DNA: TGTGCCAGCAGCGTAGCTAGAACAGGGATCTATGGCTACACCTTC. This sequence encodes CASSVARTGIYGYTF.